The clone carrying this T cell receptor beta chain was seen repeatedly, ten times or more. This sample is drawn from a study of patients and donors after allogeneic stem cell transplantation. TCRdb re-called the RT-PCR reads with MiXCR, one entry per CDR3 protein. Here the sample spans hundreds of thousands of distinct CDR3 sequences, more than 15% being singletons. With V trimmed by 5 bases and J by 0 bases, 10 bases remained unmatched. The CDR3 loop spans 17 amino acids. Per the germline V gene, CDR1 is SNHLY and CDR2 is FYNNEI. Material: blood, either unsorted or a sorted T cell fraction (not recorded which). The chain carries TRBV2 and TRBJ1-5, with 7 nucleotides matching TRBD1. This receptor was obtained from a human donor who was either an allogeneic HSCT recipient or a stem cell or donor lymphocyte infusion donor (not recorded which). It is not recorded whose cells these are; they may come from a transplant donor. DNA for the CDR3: TGTGCCAGCAGTAACCGGGACAGATTTTATAGCAATCAGCCCCAGCATTTT. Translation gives CASSNRDRFYSNQPQHF.